This T cell receptor beta chain was documented in a study of cytomegalovirus exposure and HLA in healthy donors. Amplification used 60 Vbeta primers and 13 Jbeta primers. Source study methods: Counted up in a later analysis, unique TCR beta chains came to some 82 million, with around 11 million shared. Sequenced by immunoSEQ multiplex PCR; TCRdb stores in-frame clones only, minus some. That table is the source of V, J and clone size, and D and trimming were worked out from the DNA. The data show about 270,000 clones, around 86% seen once. This CDR3 spans 13 amino acids. The V gene's germline CDR1 is SGHAT and CDR2 FQNNGV. The V end lost 5 bases, the J end lost 10 bases, and 15 bases lay between the germline ends. As for this clone: Its antigen is not identified.

Overall study results and limits: Certain sequence variants were highly shared and formed a cluster, and this cluster was likely a sequencing artifact. A list of approximately 160 TCR beta chains associated with cytomegalovirus was given. Another analysis was done later, and it associated roughly 15,000 TCR beta sequences with HLA alleles at 0.05 false discovery rate.

The TCR originated in a middle-aged man in good health and CMV-seropositive. Sample: PBMCs. The J gene is TRBJ2-1, the V gene TRBV11-2; D might be TRBD2 (5 bases). The CDR3 DNA sequence: TGTGCCAGCAGCCCCGAGGGCGGGTTAGAGCAGTTCTTC. Translated: CASSPEGGLEQFF. Variable domain in full (rest from reference TRBV11-2 and TRBJ2-1): EAGVAQSPRYKIIEKRQSVAFWCNPISGHATLYWYQQILGQGPKLLIQFQNNGVVDDSQLPKDRFSAERLKGVDSTLKIQPAKLEDSAVYLCASSPEGGLEQFFGPGTRLTVL.